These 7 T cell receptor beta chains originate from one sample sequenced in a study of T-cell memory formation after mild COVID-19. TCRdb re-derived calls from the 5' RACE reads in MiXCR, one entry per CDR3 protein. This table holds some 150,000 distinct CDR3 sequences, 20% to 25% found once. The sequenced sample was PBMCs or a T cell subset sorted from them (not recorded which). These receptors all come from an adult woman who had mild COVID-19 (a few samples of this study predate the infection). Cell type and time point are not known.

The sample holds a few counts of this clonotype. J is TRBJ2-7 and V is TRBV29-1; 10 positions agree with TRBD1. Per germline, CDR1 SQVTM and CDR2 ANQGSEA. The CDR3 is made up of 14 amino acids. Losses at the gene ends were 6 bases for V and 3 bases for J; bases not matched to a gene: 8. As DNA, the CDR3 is TGCAGCGTCGAGACGGGGGACAGGGGCTACGAGCAGTACTTC. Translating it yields CSVETGDRGYEQYF.

CDR3 DNA: TGTGCCAGCAGCTTAAGGTCCGTCGGGGAGCTGTTTTTT. Translation: CASSLRSVGELFF. The J gene is TRBJ2-2, the V gene TRBV7-3; D is unresolved. The CDR3 length is 13 residues. V was pared by 1 base and J by 7 bases, with 7 bases between. Germline lookup yields CDR1 SGHTA and CDR2 FQGTGA.

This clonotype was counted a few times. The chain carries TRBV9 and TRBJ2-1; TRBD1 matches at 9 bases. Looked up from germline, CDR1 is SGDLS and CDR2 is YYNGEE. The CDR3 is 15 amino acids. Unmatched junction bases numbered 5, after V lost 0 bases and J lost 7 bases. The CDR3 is CASSVADRGRNEQFF. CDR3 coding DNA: TGTGCCAGCAGCGTAGCGGACAGGGGAAGGAATGAGCAGTTCTTC.

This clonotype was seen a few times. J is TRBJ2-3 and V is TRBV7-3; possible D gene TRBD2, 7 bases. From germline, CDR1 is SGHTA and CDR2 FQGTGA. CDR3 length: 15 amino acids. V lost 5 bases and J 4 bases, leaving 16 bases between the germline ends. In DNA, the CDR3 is TGTGCCAGCAGCCGGGGGCGGAGCGGGGCAGATACGCAGTATTTT. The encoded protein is CASSRGRSGADTQYF.

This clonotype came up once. As DNA, the CDR3 is TGTGCCAGCAGCCAAAAACCCGGGACAGGGAGGTTTGAAGCTTTCTTT. Protein sequence: CASSQKPGTGRFEAFF. The gene calls are TRBV12-3 or TRBV12-4 and TRBJ1-1, with 9 bases identical to TRBD1. This CDR3 spans 16 amino acids. V lost 6 bases to trimming and J lost 7 bases; unmatched junction nucleotides: 15.

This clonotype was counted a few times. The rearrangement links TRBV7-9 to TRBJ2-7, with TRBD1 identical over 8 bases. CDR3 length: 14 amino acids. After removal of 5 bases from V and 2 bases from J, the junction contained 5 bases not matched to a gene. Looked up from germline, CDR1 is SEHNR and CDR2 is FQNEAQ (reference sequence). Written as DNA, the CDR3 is TGTGCCAGCAGCATGGTGGACAGGGCCTACGAGCAGTACTTC. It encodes CASSMVDRAYEQYF.

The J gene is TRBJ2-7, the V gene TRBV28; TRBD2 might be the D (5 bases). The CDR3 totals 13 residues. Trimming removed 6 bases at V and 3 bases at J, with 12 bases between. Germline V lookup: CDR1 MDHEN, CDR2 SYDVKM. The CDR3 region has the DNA TGTGCCAGCAGCCCGGGATTGGACTACGAGCAGTACTTC. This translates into CASSPGLDYEQYF.